This T cell receptor (beta chain) was sequenced in a study of blood T cell repertoires in COVID-19. The germline V gene encodes CDR1 SNHLY and CDR2 FYNNEI. V lost 0 bases to trimming and J lost 5 bases, with 23 bases between them. This CDR3 region has 19 residues. As handled by the study authors: It was from reference gene primer amplification that nucleated cell counts were estimated. Produced via immunoSEQ multiplex PCR; TCRdb's table is partial and in-frame only. V and J calls and clone size follow that table, whereas D and trimming were derived from the DNA. This table holds 85,000 to 120,000 clones, just under 85% found once.

The gene calls are TRBV2 and TRBJ1-3; D is possibly TRBD1 (6 bases). The clonotype was recovered from a man aged 35-49 years with active or convalescent COVID-19. Sequenced sample: peripheral blood. The CDR3 loop is CASSEASPRGRQDRNTIYF. Here the CDR3 DNA reads TGTGCCAGCAGTGAAGCCTCTCCACGAGGCCGACAGGATCGAAACACCATATATTTT.